This T cell receptor beta chain comes out of a study of graft-versus-host responses after intestinal transplantation. The wider study: Recipients uniformly received anti-thymocyte globulin induction, followed by tacrolimus and steroids for approximately 3 years.

Produced via immunoSEQ multiplex PCR; TCRdb's table is partial and in-frame only. The table shows more than 95,000 clones, with about 88% occurring only once. Deletions cut 0 bases from V and 4 bases from J, with 14 bases between. CDR3 length equals 16 residues. CDR1 SGDLS and CDR2 YYNGEE come from the germline V gene. Comment on this clone: No antigen is known for it.

The source of this sequence is a human donor who received an intestinal transplant. The material was unstimulated CD4+ T cells sorted from spleen or lymph node cells, obtained before intestinal transplant. V and J are TRBV9 and TRBJ2-1; D not certain. CDR3 protein: CASSVDSATRYNEQFF. DNA for the CDR3: TGTGCCAGCAGCGTAGACTCCGCCACGCGATACAATGAGCAGTTCTTC.